One sample yielded the 8 T cell receptor beta chains listed below, sequenced in a study of response to subunit inactivated influenza vaccine. MiXCR, run by TCRdb on the RT-PCR reads, gives a single entry per CDR3 protein. Of hundreds of thousands of distinct CDR3 sequences detected, roughly 10% appear once; the ten largest clones hold 10%. This specimen was PBMCs from blood, taken on the day of vaccination. The receptor source for this set is a man aged 45-60 years who received an inactivated influenza vaccine.

This clonotype was seen many times. The V and J genes are TRBV7-9 and TRBJ1-1; TRBD1 is a possible D gene (5 bases). The CDR3 is 13 residues long. The V gene lost 5 bases and the J gene lost 4 bases, with 11 bases spanning the gap. The germline V gene has CDR1 SEHNR and CDR2 FQNEAQ (reference sequence). This chain's CDR3 is CASSTQGGTEAFF. CDR3 in DNA: TGTGCCAGCAGCACGCAGGGTGGCACTGAAGCTTTCTTT.

This clonotype was counted at least ten times. V gene TRBV28 combines with J gene TRBJ2-7, with no clear D. Germline V gene lookup returns CDR1 MDHEN and CDR2 SYDVKM. The CDR3 length is 13 residues. The V gene lost 4 bases and the J gene lost 0 bases, with 7 bases spanning the gap. CDR3 DNA: TGTGCCAGCAGTTCACTGGGCTCCTACGAGCAGTACTTC. Translated: CASSSLGSYEQYF.

The chain links TRBV28 to TRBJ2-1; D ambiguous. Germline assignment: CDR1 MDHEN and CDR2 SYDVKM. V lost 3 bases and J lost 5, with 11 bases in between. This CDR3 is built from 14 residues. This chain's CDR3 is CASSFGRSHNEQFF. The DNA for the CDR3 is TGTGCCAGCAGTTTTGGCCGCAGTCACAATGAGCAGTTCTTC.

The chain recombines TRBV7-9 with TRBJ2-1; D is possibly TRBD2 (5 bases). Germline values: CDR1 SEHNR, CDR2 FQNEAQ (reference sequence). The germline V and J ends were trimmed by 7 bases and 12 bases, with 13 bases remaining between them. This CDR3 is 11 amino acids long. CDR3 region: CASTDLGVQFF. CDR3 in DNA: TGTGCCAGCACGGATTTGGGAGTGCAGTTCTTC.

In its sample, this clonotype was seen a few times. The J gene is TRBJ1-5, the V gene TRBV5-6; D is unresolved. Germline assignment: CDR1 SGHDT and CDR2 YYEEEE. There are 16 residues in the CDR3. V shed 1 base and J shed 0 bases, with 11 bases lying between them. The CDR3 sequence: CASSLTPAHSNQPQHF. CDR3 in DNA: TGTGCCAGCAGCTTGACGCCCGCCCATAGCAATCAGCCCCAGCATTTT.

V and J are TRBV20-1 and TRBJ2-7, with 9 bases aligning to TRBD2. Germline V gene lookup returns CDR1 DFQATT and CDR2 SNEGSKA (reference sequence). This CDR3 is 14 amino acids long. The trim removed 5 bases at V and 1 base at J, leaving 6 bases unmatched. Here the CDR3 reads CSARDLAGSYEQYF. For the CDR3, the DNA is TGCAGTGCTCGTGATCTAGCGGGGTCCTACGAGCAGTACTTC.

The chain recombines TRBV15 with TRBJ2-4, with D maybe TRBD2 (6 bases). With 3 bases removed from V and 5 bases from J, the gap between germline ends came to 11 bases. Germline CDR1 LNHNV, CDR2 YYDKDF (reference sequence). The CDR3 spans 14 residues. The CDR3: CATSSGGGENIQYF. The CDR3 region has the DNA TGTGCCACCAGCAGCGGGGGTGGCGAAAACATTCAGTACTTC.

The sample holds a few counts of this clonotype. This sequence joins TRBV15 and TRBJ2-1, with 11 bases fitting TRBD2. V was clipped by 1 base and J by 6 bases; unmatched bases: 5. The CDR3 is 16 residues long. The germline V gene encodes CDR1 LNHNV and CDR2 YYDKDF (reference sequence). CDR3 protein: CATSRGGLAAFNEQFF. The CDR3 DNA reads TGTGCCACCAGCAGAGGGGGACTAGCGGCATTCAATGAGCAGTTCTTC. Full variable domain (remainder filled in from reference TRBV15 and TRBJ2-1): DAMVIQNPRYQVTQFGKPVTLSCSQTLNHNVMYWYQQKSSQAPKLLFHYYDKDFNNEADTPDNFQSRRPNTSFCFLDIRSPGLGDTAMYLCATSRGGLAAFNEQFFGPGTRLTVL.